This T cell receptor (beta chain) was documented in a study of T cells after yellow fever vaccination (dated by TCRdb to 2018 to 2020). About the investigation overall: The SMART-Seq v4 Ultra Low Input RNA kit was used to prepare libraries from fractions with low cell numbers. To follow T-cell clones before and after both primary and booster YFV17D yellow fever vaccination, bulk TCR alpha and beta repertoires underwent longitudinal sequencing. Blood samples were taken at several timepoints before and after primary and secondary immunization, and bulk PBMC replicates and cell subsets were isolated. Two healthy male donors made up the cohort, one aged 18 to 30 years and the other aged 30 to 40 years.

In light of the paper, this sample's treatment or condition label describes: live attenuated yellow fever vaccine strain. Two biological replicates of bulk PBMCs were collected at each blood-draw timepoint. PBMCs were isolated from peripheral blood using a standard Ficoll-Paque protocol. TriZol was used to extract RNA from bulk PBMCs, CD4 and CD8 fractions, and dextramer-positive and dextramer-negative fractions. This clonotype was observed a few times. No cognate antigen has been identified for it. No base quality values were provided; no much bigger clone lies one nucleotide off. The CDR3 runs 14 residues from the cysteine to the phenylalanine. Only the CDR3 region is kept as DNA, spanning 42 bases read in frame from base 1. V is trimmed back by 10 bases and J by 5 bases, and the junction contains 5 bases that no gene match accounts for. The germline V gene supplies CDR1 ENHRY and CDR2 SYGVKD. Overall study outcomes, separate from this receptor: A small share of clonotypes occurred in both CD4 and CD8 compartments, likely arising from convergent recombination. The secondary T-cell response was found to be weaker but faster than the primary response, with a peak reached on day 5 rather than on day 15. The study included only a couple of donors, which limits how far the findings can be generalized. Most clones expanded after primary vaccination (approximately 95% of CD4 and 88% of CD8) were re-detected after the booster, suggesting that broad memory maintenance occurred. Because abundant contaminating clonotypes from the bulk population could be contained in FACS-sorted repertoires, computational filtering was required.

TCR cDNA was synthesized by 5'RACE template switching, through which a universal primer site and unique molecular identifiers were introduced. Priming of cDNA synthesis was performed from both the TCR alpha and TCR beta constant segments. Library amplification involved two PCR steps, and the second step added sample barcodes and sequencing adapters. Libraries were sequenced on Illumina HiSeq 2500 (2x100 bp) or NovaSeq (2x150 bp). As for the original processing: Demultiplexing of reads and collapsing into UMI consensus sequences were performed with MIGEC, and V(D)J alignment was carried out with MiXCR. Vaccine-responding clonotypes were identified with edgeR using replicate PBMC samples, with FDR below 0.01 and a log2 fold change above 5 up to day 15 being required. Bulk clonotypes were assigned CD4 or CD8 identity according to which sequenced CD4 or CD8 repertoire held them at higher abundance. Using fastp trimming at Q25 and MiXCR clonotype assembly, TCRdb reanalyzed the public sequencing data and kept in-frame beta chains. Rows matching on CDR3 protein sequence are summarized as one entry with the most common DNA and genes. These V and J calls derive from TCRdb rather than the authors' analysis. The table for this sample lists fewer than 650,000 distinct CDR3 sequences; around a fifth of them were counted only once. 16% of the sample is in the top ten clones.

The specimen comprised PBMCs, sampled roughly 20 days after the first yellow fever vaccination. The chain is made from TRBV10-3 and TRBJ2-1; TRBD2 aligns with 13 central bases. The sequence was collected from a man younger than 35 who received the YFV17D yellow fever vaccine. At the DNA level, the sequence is TGTGCCACCCGGACTAGCGGGAGCCACAATGAGCAGTTCTTC. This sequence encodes CATRTSGSHNEQFF.